These 12 T cell receptor beta chains originate from one sample sequenced in a study of PD-1 blockade in mismatch repair-deficient tumors. The data were produced by immunoSEQ multiplex PCR, yet TCRdb's version contains in-frame clones alone and is incomplete. The repertoire holds under 85,000 clones, with 78% as singletons. The source was peripheral blood, collected 2 weeks after starting pembrolizumab. Receptors originate from an adult with mismatch repair-deficient cancer.

This clone was seen only a few times. V gene TRBV2 combines with J gene TRBJ2-2; 8 nucleotides line up with TRBD1. With V trimmed by 8 bases and J by 0 bases, 5 bases remained unmatched. Germline values: CDR1 SNHLY, CDR2 FYNNEI. The CDR3 has 15 amino acids. The CDR3 DNA sequence: TGTGCCAGCGAGAAGGACAGGGCGAACACCGGGGAGCTGTTTTTT. This encodes CASEKDRANTGELFF. The full variable domain, with the rest looked up from reference TRBV2 and TRBJ2-2, is EPEVTQTPSHQVTQMGQEVILRCVPISNHLYFYWYRQILGQKVEFLVSFYNNEISEKSEIFDDQFSVERPDGSNFTLKIRSTKLEDSAMYFCASEKDRANTGELFFGEGSRLTVL.

This rearrangement joins TRBV6-6 to TRBJ2-1; tentative D call: TRBD2 (6 bases). The V end was cut by 6 bases, the J end by 3 bases, with 12 bases between. Per the germline V gene, CDR1 is MNHNY and CDR2 is SVGAGI (reference sequence). The CDR3 spans 14 residues. The CDR3, as DNA: TGTGCCAGCAGCTTAGCGGCCAACTACAATGAGCAGTTCTTC. Its protein product is CASSLAANYNEQFF.

The V and J genes are TRBV9 and TRBJ2-3; D is unresolved. V gave up 0 bases and J gave up 3 bases, with 5 bases separating them. This CDR3 comprises 13 residues. Germline CDR1 and CDR2: SGDLS and YYNGEE. CDR3 in amino acids: CASSVDPTDTQYF. The CDR3 DNA sequence: TGTGCCAGCAGCGTAGACCCGACAGATACGCAGTATTTT.

This clone was seen more than once but under ten times. V usage is TRBV5-1 and J usage is TRBJ2-2; 8 bases are shared with TRBD2. Germline CDR1 SGHRS, CDR2 YFSETQ. Trimming cost V 3 bases and J 3 bases; bases outside gene matches: 4. The CDR3 is 15 residues long. CDR3 residues: CASSWTGGDTGELFF. The CDR3 DNA follows: TGCGCCAGCAGCTGGACGGGAGGGGACACCGGGGAGCTGTTTTTT. Based on the CDR3 plus reference TRBV5-1 and TRBJ2-2, the full variable domain is KAGVTQTPRYLIKTRGQQVTLSCSPISGHRSVSWYQQTPGQGLQFLFEYFSETQRNKGNFPGRFSGRQFSNSRSEMNVSTLELGDSALYLCASSWTGGDTGELFFGEGSRLTVL.

The genes are TRBV27 and TRBJ2-1; either TRBD1 or TRBD2 may fit D (6 bases each). The CDR3 has 16 residues. The germline V gene has CDR1 MNHEY and CDR2 SMNVEV (reference sequence). The V end was cut by 3 bases, the J end by 3 bases, with 15 bases between. The CDR3 here is CASSFPTGAGYNEQFF. The CDR3 coding sequence is TGTGCCAGCAGTTTTCCTACGGGGGCGGGCTACAATGAGCAGTTCTTC.

The genes are TRBV30 and TRBJ2-7; 12 positions agree with TRBD1. Germline-derived CDR1 and CDR2 are GTSNPN and SVGIG (reference sequence). The CDR3 covers 17 residues. Losses at the gene ends were 0 bases for V and 5 bases for J; bases not matched to a gene: 11. The CDR3 loop reads CAWSVSHSRDRGHEQYF. In DNA form, the CDR3 reads TGTGCCTGGAGTGTTTCTCATTCCCGGGACAGGGGGCACGAGCAGTACTTC.

The J gene is TRBJ2-7, the V gene TRBV5-4, with a possible D match to TRBD2 (5 bases). V was cut by 2 bases and J by 1 base, with 7 bases left in between. The CDR3 extends over 13 amino acids. From germline, CDR1 is SGHNT and CDR2 YYREEE (reference sequence). The chain's CDR3 is CASSFGGSYEQYF. Here the CDR3 DNA reads TGTGCCAGCAGCTTTGGAGGTTCCTACGAGCAGTACTTC. Looking up the rest from reference TRBV5-4 and TRBJ2-7 gives the full variable domain: ETGVTQSPTHLIKTRGQQVTLRCSSQSGHNTVSWYQQALGQGPQFIFQYYREEENGRGNFPPRFSGLQFPNYSSELNVNALELDDSALYLCASSFGGSYEQYFGPGTRLTVT.

CDR3: CASRRNWGNQPQHF. The CDR3 DNA sequence: TGTGCCAGCAGACGGAACTGGGGTAATCAGCCCCAGCATTTT. V usage is TRBV28 and J usage is TRBJ1-5; D not certain. The CDR3 is 14 residues long. Between the trimmed V and J ends, which lost 6 bases and 4 bases, there was a span of 13 bases. Germline V gene lookup returns CDR1 MDHEN and CDR2 SYDVKM. Using reference TRBV28 and TRBJ1-5 for the parts outside the CDR3, the full variable domain is DVKVTQSSRYLVKRTGEKVFLECVQDMDHENMFWYRQDPGLGLRLIYFSYDVKMKEKGDIPEGYSVSREKKERFSLILESASTNQTSMYLCASRRNWGNQPQHFGDGTRLSIL.

The rearrangement uses TRBV12-5 and TRBJ2-7, with 9 bases aligning to TRBD1. Germline-derived CDR1 and CDR2 are LGHNT and FRNRAP. This CDR3 has 17 amino acids. The junction had 9 bases not matched to a gene; V was cut back by 2 bases and J by 1 base. The CDR3 protein is CASGLTRPGTGSYEQYF. CDR3 in DNA: TGTGCTAGTGGTTTGACCCGACCCGGGACAGGGTCCTACGAGCAGTACTTC.

The genes are TRBV7-9 and TRBJ2-7; TRBD1 matches 12 bases. Trimming at V came to 4 bases and at J to 3 bases, leaving 4 bases not matched to a gene. The CDR3 is made up of 15 amino acids. Germline V gives CDR1 SEHNR, CDR2 FQNEAQ (reference sequence). Here the CDR3 DNA reads TGTGCCAGCAGCTCCGGGACAGGGGGCATCTACGAGCAGTACTTC. Translation gives CASSSGTGGIYEQYF.

The rearrangement joins TRBV5-1 to TRBJ1-1; D unclear. The CDR3 has 16 amino acids. V lost 0 bases, J lost 0 bases, and 12 bases lay in between. CDR1 is SGHRS and CDR2 is YFSETQ in the germline V gene. In DNA, the CDR3 is TGCGCCAGCAGCTTGGGCGTATCTACCTTGAACACTGAAGCTTTCTTT. Encoded protein: CASSLGVSTLNTEAFF.

This chain joins TRBV18 and TRBJ1-4; possible D gene TRBD1, 5 bases. Germline lookup yields CDR1 KGHSH and CDR2 LQKENI. The ends were cut back, 3 bases at V and 8 bases at J, with 13 bases in the middle. There are 14 residues in the CDR3. The CDR3 here is CASSPGGQGEKLFF. The DNA for the CDR3 is TGTGCCAGCTCACCGGGAGGGCAGGGCGAAAAACTGTTTTTT.